A selection of T cell receptor beta chains follows, all from one sample in a study of neurological immune-mediated disorders. TCRdb reprocessed the 5' RACE reads with MiXCR, giving one entry per CDR3 protein. The sample includes fewer than 85,000 distinct CDR3 sequences, around 4.6% of them seen just once. The sequencing sample was made of PBMCs. These receptors were taken from a woman aged 25-40 years with multiple sclerosis. Each CDR3 is given with its conserved first and last residue. The order of the fields is clone size, J gene, D gene, V gene, CDR3 protein, CDR3 DNA. D genes are given only for firm matches. Clone sizes are given selectively: once, few, many, or a class where the clone is expanded.

many	TRBJ2-7	.	TRBV6-2/TRBV6-3	CASSYGQGWLSYEQYF	TGTGCCAGCAGTTACGGGCAGGGTTGGTTATCCTACGAGCAGTACTTC
.	TRBJ1-2	.	TRBV20-1	CSARDPGSLGGYTF	TGCAGTGCTAGAGATCCCGGGTCCCTCGGGGGCTACACCTTC
many	TRBJ2-1	.	TRBV18	CASSPKHGDYGNEQFF	TGTGCCAGCTCACCGAAGCACGGGGATTACGGCAATGAGCAGTTCTTC
many	TRBJ1-5	TRBD1	TRBV20-1	CSARVPGGDNQPQHF	TGCAGTGCTAGAGTCCCAGGGGGAGACAATCAGCCCCAGCATTTT
many	TRBJ1-4	.	TRBV20-1	CSARGGAGNEKLFF	TGCAGTGCTAGAGGGGGGGCAGGGAATGAAAAACTGTTTTTT
.	TRBJ2-3	.	TRBV6-4	CASSDSGGATDTQYF	TGTGCCAGCAGTGACTCCGGAGGAGCCACAGATACGCAGTATTTT
.	TRBJ2-1	.	TRBV27	CASSLWRGDSIYNEQFF	TGTGCCAGCAGTTTATGGCGGGGGGACAGCATATACAATGAGCAGTTCTTC
many	TRBJ2-1	TRBD1	TRBV5-1	CASSLAGVVDRAGEQFF	TGCGCCAGCAGCTTGGCCGGAGTCGTGGACAGGGCAGGTGAGCAGTTCTTC
.	TRBJ1-6	.	TRBV5-1	CASSEQERSPLHF	TGCGCCAGCAGCGAACAGGAGCGTTCACCCCTCCACTTT
few	TRBJ2-4	TRBD2	TRBV20-1	CSAPGLAGRGAKNIQYF	TGCAGTGCACCGGGACTAGCGGGACGTGGGGCCAAAAACATTCAGTACTTC
many	TRBJ1-6	.	TRBV27	CASPRGPGPRGDSPLHF	TGTGCCAGCCCTAGAGGTCCCGGACCGAGGGGAGATTCACCCCTCCACTTT
many	TRBJ2-3	.	TRBV5-1	CASSRAGMEPLTADTQYF	TGCGCCAGCAGCCGGGCCGGAATGGAGCCTTTAACGGCGGATACGCAGTATTTT
.	TRBJ1-5	.	TRBV6-6	CASTAEVGVPQHF	TGTGCCAGCACGGCCGAGGTCGGGGTGCCCCAGCATTTT
many	TRBJ2-5	.	TRBV10-2	CASSESGETQYF	TGCGCCAGCAGTGAGTCTGGAGAGACCCAGTACTTC
.	TRBJ2-1	TRBD2	TRBV20-1	CSATPERGDYNEQFF	TGCAGTGCTACCCCCGAGCGGGGGGATTACAATGAGCAGTTCTTC
many	TRBJ2-2	TRBD1	TRBV24-1	CATSDFPGGASGELFF	TGTGCCACCAGTGATTTTCCAGGGGGCGCTTCCGGGGAGCTGTTTTTT
few	TRBJ2-5	.	TRBV5-5	CASRVSQETQYF	TGTGCCAGCAGGGTTTCCCAAGAGACCCAGTACTTC
many	TRBJ2-7	.	TRBV20-1	CSARDPEESSYEQYF	TGCAGTGCTAGAGATCCTGAGGAAAGCTCCTACGAGCAGTACTTC
few	TRBJ2-4	.	TRBV7-9	CASSSEARNWTF	TGTGCCAGCAGCTCAGAGGCTAGAAATTGGACCTTC
many	TRBJ2-2	.	TRBV6-2/TRBV6-3	CASSPSGGTGELFF	TGTGCCAGCAGTCCCTCGGGTGGTACCGGGGAGCTGTTTTTT
.	TRBJ2-1	TRBD1	TRBV20-1	CSARGQGGSYNEQFF	TGCAGTGCTAGGGGACAGGGGGGATCCTACAATGAGCAGTTCTTC
many	TRBJ2-3	.	TRBV3-1	CASSQVQRADTQYF	TGTGCCAGCAGCCAAGTACAACGAGCAGATACGCAGTATTTT